This TCR beta chain was sequenced for a study of blood T cell repertoires in COVID-19. The CDR3 consists of 16 residues. J gave up 3 bases and V 3 bases, and 3 bases lay outside the gene matches. The germline V gene encodes CDR1 KGHSH and CDR2 LQKENI. Assay used: immunoSEQ multiplex PCR; TCRdb lists only in-frame clones, some missing. In the table there are around 100,000 clones, around nine tenths of which are singletons. Sequencing was carried out using peripheral blood. The TCR originated in a human donor in a cohort sampled during active COVID-19. The chain joins TRBV18 to TRBJ2-3; 13 nucleotides agree with TRBD2. The CDR3 DNA follows: TGTGCCAGCTCACCTGGGACTAGCGGGGTAACAGATACGCAGTATTTT. This gives the protein CASSPGTSGVTDTQYF.